This T cell receptor beta chain was recovered during a study of early T cells in non-severe SARS-CoV-2 infection. In the study overall: Unsorted whole blood bulk RNA was sequenced, with unpaired chains. General observations from the study: Using VDJdb, the matching emphasized anti-spike CD8 responses while missing private and CD4 specificities.

Unique molecular identifiers tagged individual cDNA molecules. TCRdb re-called the 5' RACE reads with MiXCR, one entry per CDR3 protein. The sample carries tens of thousands of distinct CDR3 sequences, around 11% recorded once. CDR1 is LGHDT and CDR2 is YNNKEL in the germline V gene (reference sequence). V was clipped by 1 base and J by 8 bases, with 15 bases between them. The CDR3 length is 14 residues. This clonotype was picked up many times. The target antigen is unknown. The TCR was taken from an adult who was a healthcare worker with PCR-confirmed SARS-CoV-2 infection or an uninfected control (not recorded which). The sample was whole blood. This chain connects TRBV3-1 to TRBJ2-7; D possibly uses TRBD1 or TRBD2 (5 bases each). CDR3 in DNA: TGTGCCAGCAGCCAAGCCAGACAGACTACGAAGCAGTACTTC. Its protein is CASSQARQTTKQYF.